This is a list of T cell receptor beta chains from one sample in a study of blood T cell repertoires in COVID-19. Libraries were prepared by immunoSEQ multiplex PCR; TCRdb keeps only in-frame clonotypes and omits some of them. The table shows about 480,000 clones, with less than 90% occurring only once. Sequencing was done on a sample of PBMCs or T cells enriched from blood (not recorded which). The receptors were gathered from a woman aged 55-75 years who had recovered from COVID-19. Both conserved end residues are part of each CDR3. The D gene is left open where the match is weak. Size tells how often a clone was seen (once, few, many) or the class of an expanded clone, and some rows leave it out.

>TRBV10-1|-|-|TRBJ2-7
CASSDSQRPYEQYF
TGCGCCAGCAGTGACAGTCAGCGACCCTACGAGCAGTACTTC
>TRBV11-3|TRBD1|-|TRBJ2-2
CAGTGNTGELFF
TGTGCGGGGACAGGGAACACCGGGGAGCTGTTTTTT
>TRBV6-5|TRBD2|-|TRBJ2-1
CASSRAGVYNEQFF
TGTGCCAGCAGTAGAGCGGGGGTGTACAATGAGCAGTTCTTC
>TRBV5-6|-|-|TRBJ1-2
CASSSTGGYTF
TGTGCCAGCAGCTCGACAGGCGGCTACACCTTC
>TRBV3-1/TRBV3-2|TRBD1|-|TRBJ1-2
CASSQGQFRHYGYTF
TGTGCCAGCAGCCAGGGACAGTTTCGGCACTATGGCTACACCTTC
>TRBV24-1|TRBD2|-|TRBJ2-1
CATSDETSGAYNEQFF
TGTGCCACCAGTGATGAGACTAGCGGGGCGTACAATGAGCAGTTCTTC
>TRBV18|-|-|TRBJ2-2
CASSPQRTIPNTGELFF
TGTGCCAGCTCACCACAAAGGACAATCCCGAACACCGGGGAGCTGTTTTTT
>TRBV19|TRBD1|-|TRBJ1-2
CASSNNLRDRADAYGYTF
TGTGCCAGTAGTAACAACCTCCGGGACAGGGCTGATGCCTATGGCTACACCTTC
>TRBV2|-|-|TRBJ1-1
CASSGGGTEAFF
TGTGCCAGCAGTGGGGGGGGAACTGAAGCTTTCTTT
>TRBV27|-|-|TRBJ1-2
CASSLKAGGNYGYTF
TGTGCCAGCAGTTTAAAGGCGGGGGGTAACTATGGCTACACCTTC
>TRBV25-1|-|once|TRBJ1-4
CASSEPSRNNEKLFF
TGTGCCAGCAGTGAGCCTTCGAGGAACAATGAAAAACTGTTTTTT
>TRBV4-1|-|-|TRBJ2-3
CASSQTGLNTDTQYF
TGCGCCAGCAGCCAAACGGGACTCAACACAGATACGCAGTATTTT
>TRBV19|-|-|TRBJ2-2
CASSIRSQTGELFF
TGTGCCAGTAGTATACGGAGTCAAACGGGGGAGCTGTTTTTT
>TRBV11-2|TRBD1|once|TRBJ1-2
CASSSARGSNYGYTF
TGTGCCAGCAGCTCAGCCAGGGGGTCTAACTATGGCTACACCTTC
>TRBV4-1|-|-|TRBJ1-4
CASSPPLLDSRRNEKLFF
TGCGCCAGCAGCCCTCCCCTCCTAGACAGCCGGCGTAATGAAAAACTGTTTTTT
>TRBV10-3|-|-|TRBJ1-2
CATDTGNGYTF
TGTGCCACCGATACAGGGAATGGCTACACCTTC
>TRBV11-2|TRBD2|-|TRBJ2-4
CASSWEGRIQYF
TGTGCCAGCAGCTGGGAGGGACGCATTCAGTACTTC
>TRBV5-4|-|-|TRBJ2-2
CASSLQGYGGELFF
TGTGCCAGCAGCTTGCAGGGGTACGGCGGGGAGCTGTTTTTT
>TRBV7-2|-|-|TRBJ1-2
CASSSRQVFGYTF
TGTGCCAGCAGCTCTAGACAGGTTTTTGGCTACACCTTC
>TRBV29-1|TRBD2|-|TRBJ2-1
CSETSGGDEQFF
TGCAGCGAAACTAGCGGGGGCGATGAGCAGTTCTTC
>TRBV18|-|-|TRBJ2-5
CASSPVAGGETQYF
TGTGCCAGCTCGCCCGTAGCCGGGGGAGAGACCCAGTACTTC
>TRBV10-3|-|-|TRBJ2-5
CASQDRTGETQYF
TGTGCCAGCCAGGACAGAACCGGGGAGACCCAGTACTTC
>TRBV25-1|-|-|TRBJ1-5
CASSQGTRNQPQHF
TGTGCCAGCAGTCAGGGAACTCGCAATCAGCCCCAGCATTTT
>TRBV7-8|-|once|TRBJ2-1
CASSLRIAINEQFF
TGTGCCAGCAGCTTACGAATAGCTATAAATGAGCAGTTCTTC
>TRBV3-1/TRBV3-2|-|-|TRBJ1-1
CASSQVGAGEAFF
TGTGCCAGCAGCCAAGTAGGGGCAGGGGAAGCTTTCTTT
>TRBV27|TRBD1|-|TRBJ1-1
CASSLQGRTEAFF
TGTGCCAGCAGCCTACAGGGGAGGACTGAAGCTTTCTTT